The 25 T cell receptor beta chains below all came from one sample that was sequenced in a study of breast tumors, draining lymph nodes, adjacent tissues (dated by TCRdb to about 2016). The receptor library was made with multiplex PCR. The instrument given in TCRdb is Illumina HiSeq 2000. TCRdb reprocessed the public reads (quality trimming at Q25 with fastp, clone calling with MiXCR) and kept in-frame beta chains. Rows with a matching CDR3 protein are joined into one entry that keeps the most common DNA and genes. Within this sample are over 9,000 distinct CDR3 sequences, with 50% to 60% of them counted one time only. Of the sample, 30% to 40% falls within the top ten clones. The sequenced sample was breast tumor tissue. These receptors all stem from a female donor with breast cancer. Some clones in this sample may be carry-over from other donors' samples.

This clonotype is medium-sized. This rearrangement joins TRBV3-1 to TRBJ2-1, with 8 bases matching TRBD2. The germline V gene encodes CDR1 LGHDT and CDR2 YNNKEL (reference sequence). J was trimmed by 3 bases and V by 0 bases; bases with no gene match: 4. The CDR3 has 16 residues. The CDR3 DNA reads TGTGCCAGCAGCCAAGACCGCGGGGGGTTCTACAATGAGCAGTTCTTC. Its translation is CASSQDRGGFYNEQFF.

A remark on this clonotype: This sequence may be a read error, since a much larger clone differs from it by one base. The chain couples TRBV6-6 to TRBJ2-5; TRBD2 aligns across 15 bases. V was clipped by 5 bases and J by 1 base; unmatched bases: 5. Germline-derived CDR1 and CDR2 are MNHNY and SVGAGI (reference sequence). The CDR3 consists of 17 residues. The CDR3, as DNA: TGTGCCAGCAGTCCCAGGACTAGCGGGGGGGCCCAAGAGACCCAGTACTTC. Amino acids: CASSPRTSGGAQETQYF.

This chain links TRBV7-6 with TRBJ2-3, with D perhaps matching TRBD2 (6 bases). CDR1 is SGHVS, CDR2 FNYEAQ, per germline. The length of the CDR3 is 18 residues. Trimming took 2 bases from V and 3 from J, leaving 21 bases between them. The CDR3 is CASSLTLSGEGWTDTQYF. In DNA, the CDR3 is TGTGCCAGCAGCTTAACCCTATCGGGAGAAGGTTGGACAGATACGCAGTATTTT. The entire variable domain, with the rest obtained from reference TRBV7-6 and TRBJ2-3, is as follows: GAGVSQSPRYKVTKRGQDVALRCDPISGHVSLYWYRQALGQGPEFLTYFNYEAQQDKSGLPNDRFSAERPEGSISTLTIQRTEQRDSAMYRCASSLTLSGEGWTDTQYFGPGTRLTVL.

J is TRBJ1-6 and V is TRBV2, with TRBD1 matching over 7 bases. Per germline, CDR1 SNHLY and CDR2 FYNNEI. After removal of 4 bases from V and 7 bases from J, the junction contained 4 bases not matched to a gene. There are 14 residues in the CDR3. CDR3 nucleotide sequence: TGTGCCAGCAGTGCCCCGACAGGGAATTCACCCCTCCACTTT. It yields the protein CASSAPTGNSPLHF.

The chain has TRBV19 and TRBJ2-3, with unresolved D. The V and J ends lost 7 bases and 1 base respectively, with 15 bases between them. This CDR3 region has 15 residues. The germline gives CDR1 LNHDA, CDR2 SQIVND (reference sequence). CDR3 in amino acids: CASTQYGVGTDTQYF. CDR3 in DNA: TGTGCCAGTACCCAGTATGGGGTCGGCACAGATACGCAGTATTTT.

This clonotype has only a few counts. The chain uses TRBV6-4 and TRBJ2-6; a possible D gene is TRBD1 (6 bases). CDR3 length: 15 residues. Germline V CDR1 and CDR2: MRHNA, SNTAGT. V was pared by 9 bases and J by 0 bases, with 12 bases between. The CDR3 sequence is CARNVQGSGANVLTF. The CDR3 region has the DNA TGTGCCAGGAACGTACAGGGCTCTGGGGCCAACGTCCTGACTTTC.

This chain connects TRBV20-1 to TRBJ2-7, with 9 positions matching TRBD1. Looked up from germline, CDR1 is DFQATT and CDR2 is SNEGSKA (reference sequence). V lost 5 bases and J lost 5; bases outside the gene matches: 7. The CDR3 is 13 residues long. The CDR3 DNA reads as TGCAGTGCTTACAGGGGGCAGGAGGACGAGCAGTACTTC. Residues: CSAYRGQEDEQYF.

V gene TRBV20-1 combines with J gene TRBJ2-5; the D gene could be TRBD1 or TRBD2 (5 bases each). V lost 4 bases and J lost 5, with 20 bases in between. From germline, CDR1 is DFQATT and CDR2 SNEGSKA (reference sequence). The CDR3 spans 15 residues. The CDR3: CSAKPGTGRSETQYF. The CDR3 coding sequence is TGCAGTGCTAAGCCGGGGACGGGAAGGTCGGAGACCCAGTACTTC.

This chain connects TRBV15 to TRBJ1-4; the match to TRBD1 covers 7 bases. The CDR3 loop spans 14 amino acids. With V trimmed by 4 bases and J by 4 bases, 3 bases remained unmatched. Germline-derived CDR1 and CDR2 are LNHNV and YYDKDF (reference sequence). The CDR3 loop reads CATSIRQGNEKLFF. The CDR3 region has the DNA TGTGCCACCAGCATCAGACAGGGTAATGAAAAACTGTTTTTT.

This clonotype was found many times. The J gene is TRBJ2-3, the V gene TRBV18, with 8 positions matching TRBD2. With 3 bases clipped from V and 3 bases from J, the junction kept 11 bases outside the gene matches. CDR3 length: 17 residues. Germline values: CDR1 KGHSH, CDR2 LQKENI. CDR3 in amino acids: CASSPVWTSLGTDTQYF. CDR3 DNA: TGTGCCAGCTCACCCGTTTGGACTAGCCTGGGTACAGATACGCAGTATTTT.

On this clonotype: At one boundary the junction diverges from the germline segment, which might be a read error. The chain couples TRBV20-1 to TRBJ2-7; D not certain. CDR3 length: 11 amino acids. Per the germline V gene, CDR1 is DFQATT and CDR2 is SNEGSKA (reference sequence). The DNA of the CDR3 is TGCAGTGCTGGAGTAGGATACGAGCAGTCCTTC. It is translated as CSAGVGYEQSF.

J is TRBJ2-7 and V is TRBV6-6; D unclear. The germline gives CDR1 MNHNY, CDR2 SVGAGI (reference sequence). With 5 bases removed from V and 0 bases from J, the gap between germline ends came to 11 bases. The CDR3 is 14 residues long. In DNA form, the CDR3 reads TGTGCCAGCAGTCCCCTGGGCAGCTCCTACGAGCAGTACTTC. It encodes CASSPLGSSYEQYF.

Remarks on this clonotype: At one end, the junction sequence differs from germline, possibly due to a read error. The chain carries TRBV15 and TRBJ2-3; no clear D gene. Germline V gene data show CDR1 as LNHNV and CDR2 as YYDKDF (reference sequence). The CDR3 contains 14 residues. In DNA form, the CDR3 reads TGCGCCACCGGCAGAGATCGTACCACTGATACGCAGTATTTT. This encodes CATGRDRTTDTQYF.

This clonotype was observed at least ten times. One base away lies a much larger clone, so this may be a sequencing read error. The rearrangement joins TRBV30 to TRBJ2-5; D tentatively reads TRBD1 or TRBD2 (5 bases each). The V gene's germline CDR1 is GTSNPN and CDR2 SVGIG (reference sequence). CDR3 size: 13 residues. The CDR3 DNA reads TGTGCCTGGAGTTTGGGGGATCAAGAGGCCCAGTACTTC. Amino acid sequence: CAWSLGDQEAQYF.

V gene TRBV20-1 combines with J gene TRBJ1-6, with D perhaps TRBD1 (6 bases). Germline CDR1 and CDR2: DFQATT and SNEGSKA (reference sequence). V was pared by 6 bases and J by 8 bases, with 14 bases between. The CDR3 is 13 residues long. The CDR3 protein is CSAGAGDYSPLHF. CDR3 sequence (DNA): TGCAGTGCCGGTGCAGGGGATTATTCACCCCTCCACTTT.

The chain is built from TRBV7-9 and TRBJ2-7, with D perhaps matching TRBD1 (6 bases). Trimming pared 1 base from V and 5 bases from J, leaving 9 bases between. The CDR3 length is 13 residues. Germline CDR1 reads SEHNR; CDR2 reads FQNEAQ (reference sequence). Here the CDR3 reads CASSLGTVHEQYF. The CDR3 DNA is TGTGCCAGCAGCTTAGGGACAGTTCACGAGCAGTACTTC.

Many counts were recorded for this clonotype. The chain combines TRBV6-5 with TRBJ1-2; a possible D gene is TRBD1 (5 bases). Germline V lookup: CDR1 MNHEY, CDR2 SVGAGI. The CDR3 spans 14 residues. V was shortened by 4 bases and J by 3 bases, with 12 bases between the two germline ends. The CDR3 coding sequence is TGTGCCAGCAGTTCGGGGGTATGGGACTATGGCTACACCTTC. Its protein is CASSSGVWDYGYTF.

This chain uses TRBV7-9 with TRBJ2-7; D is possibly TRBD1 (5 bases). This CDR3 is built from 14 residues. Germline CDR1 SEHNR, CDR2 FQNEAQ (reference sequence). V was clipped by 1 base and J by 6 bases, with 13 bases between them. The CDR3 here is CASSLVQGGAEQYF. The DNA of the CDR3 is TGTGCCAGCAGCTTAGTTCAGGGTGGGGCCGAGCAGTACTTC.

By sample fraction, this clonotype is medium-sized (0.01 to 0.1%). The rearrangement joins TRBV7-9 to TRBJ2-3, with 10 positions matching TRBD1. Germline V gene lookup returns CDR1 SEHNR and CDR2 FQNEAQ (reference sequence). The CDR3 contains 17 residues. After removal of 5 bases from V and 0 bases from J, the junction contained 8 bases not matched to a gene. CDR3 in amino acids: CASSPPGTGASTDTQYF. CDR3 coding DNA: TGTGCCAGCAGCCCTCCCGGGACAGGGGCCAGCACAGATACGCAGTATTTT.

The rearrangement joins TRBV25-1 to TRBJ1-2; D gene uncertain. Germline V lookup: CDR1 MGHDK, CDR2 SYGVNS. This CDR3 is 12 amino acids long. Trimming cost V 0 bases and J 8 bases, with 7 bases left between them. CDR3 amino acids: CASSEYMEGYTF. In DNA, the CDR3 is TGTGCCAGCAGTGAATATATGGAGGGCTACACCTTC.

With respect to this clonotype: The CDR3 does not end in the conserved phenylalanine or tryptophan, so this is likely a read error. This rearrangement joins TRBV20-1 to TRBJ2-1; D gene unclear. The CDR3 is made up of 10 amino acids. Germline assignment: CDR1 DFQATT and CDR2 SNEGSKA (reference sequence). The V end was cut by 6 bases, the J end by 4 bases, with 4 bases between. CDR3 amino acids: CSAQYNEQFS. As DNA, the CDR3 is TGCAGTGCGCAGTACAATGAGCAGTTCTCC.

Comment on this clonotype: The CDR3 ends on some other residue instead of the conserved phenylalanine or tryptophan, so this is likely a read error. This sequence joins TRBV10-3 and TRBJ2-7, with 7 bases that match TRBD2. From germline, CDR1 is ENHRY and CDR2 SYGVKD. This CDR3 has 13 residues. V lost 4 bases, J lost 0 bases, and 0 bases stayed unmatched. The CDR3 DNA reads as TGTGCCATCAGTGGGACTAGCTCCTACGAGCAGTACTCC. Protein: CAISGTSSYEQYS.

At least ten counts were recorded for this clonotype. The chain has TRBV5-6 and TRBJ2-1; D gene uncertain. This CDR3 is built from 13 residues. Germline CDR1 is SGHDT and CDR2 is YYEEEE. Deletions cut 5 bases from V and 6 bases from J, with 12 bases between. CDR3 in amino acids: CASRVWVGNEQFF. CDR3 bases: TGTGCCAGCAGAGTGTGGGTCGGCAATGAGCAGTTCTTC. Variable domain in full (rest from reference TRBV5-6 and TRBJ2-1): DAGVTQSPTHLIKTRGQQVTLRCSPKSGHDTVSWYQQALGQGPQFIFQYYEEEERQRGNFPDRFSGHQFPNYSSELNVNALLLGDSALYLCASRVWVGNEQFFGPGTRLTVL.

This clonotype was recorded a few times. The chain links TRBV6-5 to TRBJ1-6, with a weak D call TRBD1 (5 bases). V lost 2 bases and J 10 bases, leaving 12 bases between the germline ends. The CDR3 spans 14 residues. Germline loops: CDR1 MNHEY, CDR2 SVGAGI. DNA of the CDR3: TGTGCCAGCAGTTACGGAGGGGCGTGGTCACCCCTCCACTTT. Translated, it gives CASSYGGAWSPLHF.

This chain connects TRBV7-9 to TRBJ2-2, with 8 nucleotides matching TRBD2. This CDR3 has 15 amino acids. CDR1 SEHNR and CDR2 FQNEAQ come from the germline V gene (reference sequence). Losses at the gene ends were 6 bases for V and 3 bases for J; bases not matched to a gene: 6. The CDR3 region has the DNA TGTGCCAGCAGGCCGGGACTAGACTACACCGGGGAGCTGTTTTTT. Protein: CASRPGLDYTGELFF.